The 6 T cell receptor beta chains presented below share a single source sample, sequenced in a study of T cell responses to AZD1222 COVID-19 vaccine. Repertoires were generated with immunoSEQ multiplex PCR, while TCRdb's copy carries only in-frame clones and drops some. Of approximately 300,000 clones in the sample, around 92% were seen once. Sequenced material: peripheral blood, taken 28 days after the second AZD1222 dose. The source of these receptors is an adult who received the AZD1222 COVID-19 vaccine.

This rearrangement joins TRBV7-8 to TRBJ2-3; 13 bases match TRBD2. This CDR3 spans 16 amino acids. V was clipped by 5 bases and J by 0 bases; unmatched bases: 2. Germline V gene sequence: CDR1 SGHVS, CDR2 FQNEAQ. Here the CDR3 DNA reads TGTGCCAGCAGCCGGACTAGCGGGGGAAGCACAGATACGCAGTATTTT. Amino acid sequence: CASSRTSGGSTDTQYF. Looking up the rest from reference TRBV7-8 and TRBJ2-3 gives the full variable domain: GAGVSQSPRYKVAKRGQDVALRCDPISGHVSLFWYQQALGQGPEFLTYFQNEAQLDKSGLPSDRFFAERPEGSVSTLKIQRTQQEDSAVYLCASSRTSGGSTDTQYFGPGTRLTVL.

This chain links TRBV28 with TRBJ1-3; TRBD1 matches at 7 bases. The CDR3 loop spans 14 amino acids. With V trimmed by 6 bases and J by 5 bases, 7 bases remained unmatched. Germline CDR1 reads MDHEN; CDR2 reads SYDVKM. The CDR3 DNA is TGTGCCAGCAGCCCGGGACAGCTACGAAACACCATATATTTT. Its translation is CASSPGQLRNTIYF. The full variable domain, with the rest looked up from reference TRBV28 and TRBJ1-3, is DVKVTQSSRYLVKRTGEKVFLECVQDMDHENMFWYRQDPGLGLRLIYFSYDVKMKEKGDIPEGYSVSREKKERFSLILESASTNQTSMYLCASSPGQLRNTIYFGEGSWLTVV.

The rearrangement joins TRBV11-2 to TRBJ2-5; D uncertain. The CDR3 has 16 amino acids. CDR1 is SGHAT and CDR2 is FQNNGV in the germline V gene. Trimming took 1 base from V and 4 from J, leaving 16 bases between them. The CDR3 nucleotides are TGTGCCAGCAGCTTAGGAGTCGATGGATTTAGAGAGACCCAGTACTTC. It specifies CASSLGVDGFRETQYF.

The chain has TRBV6-5 and TRBJ2-7; D is possibly TRBD1 (6 bases). The germline gives CDR1 MNHEY, CDR2 SVGAGI. The CDR3 is 14 amino acids. V was trimmed by 8 bases and J by 4 bases, leaving 18 bases between them. The CDR3 sequence: CASQDGARGYEQYF. In nucleotides, the CDR3 is TGTGCCAGCCAGGACGGGGCGAGGGGGTACGAGCAGTACTTC.

V is TRBV28 and J is TRBJ2-7; 10 bases agree with TRBD1. This CDR3 is 15 amino acids long. Per germline, CDR1 MDHEN and CDR2 SYDVKM. V lost 5 bases and J lost 4; bases outside the gene matches: 8. CDR3 sequence: CASSNRRDRGYEQYF. The CDR3 DNA reads as TGTGCCAGCAGTAACCGCCGGGACAGGGGATACGAGCAGTACTTC.

The J gene is TRBJ1-5, the V gene TRBV9; D not certain. Deletions cut 1 base from V and 5 bases from J, with 7 bases between. In germline, CDR1 is SGDLS, CDR2 YYNGEE. The CDR3 runs 13 residues. CDR3 amino acids: CASSVRPDQPQHF. In DNA, the CDR3 is TGTGCCAGCAGCGTAAGGCCTGATCAGCCCCAGCATTTT.